This is a list of T cell receptor beta chains from one sample in a study of CD8 T cells in ankylosing spondylitis. TCRdb reprocessed the 5' RACE reads via MiXCR and lists one record per CDR3 protein. The sample has roughly 230,000 distinct CDR3 sequences, about 10% seen once; the top ten hold about 3%. The sequenced sample consisted of blood, either unsorted or a sorted T cell fraction (not recorded which). Every receptor here comes from a male donor with ankylosing spondylitis or in good health (not recorded which). Both conserved end residues are part of each CDR3. D genes are given only for firm matches.

TRBD1,TRBV2,TRBJ2-4,CASRQDRDLNIQYF
TRBD2,TRBV18,TRBJ2-3,CASSPPGLAGAASIADTQYF
NA,TRBV20-1,TRBJ1-5,CSAGQSNQPQHF
NA,TRBV5-1,TRBJ2-7,CASSPGAGQNYEQYF
NA,TRBV7-2,TRBJ2-7,CASSSHDEQYF
NA,TRBV5-1,TRBJ2-2,CASGPGPTGELFF
NA,TRBV28,TRBJ1-2,CASSLDRGYGYTF
NA,TRBV12-3/TRBV12-4,TRBJ2-7,CASSVRGTPYEQYF
NA,TRBV5-4,TRBJ1-5,CASSLGEGGPQHF
NA,TRBV5-1,TRBJ1-1,CASSSSGAALKGNTEAFF
NA,TRBV11-1,TRBJ1-1,CASSLGSPQGLVNTEAFF
TRBD1,TRBV5-1,TRBJ2-1,CASSYGTGRIDEQFF
NA,TRBV11-2,TRBJ2-2,CASSLGWSDGELFF
NA,TRBV14,TRBJ1-3,CASSQGLGGYSGNTIYF
TRBD1,TRBV12-3/TRBV12-4,TRBJ2-2,CASRPRDSNTGELFF
NA,TRBV4-2,TRBJ2-4,CARSPGSEGGKNIQYF
NA,TRBV29-1,TRBJ2-7,CSVEDRQRGQYF
NA,TRBV5-1,TRBJ2-2,CASSLEARSTGELFF
TRBD1,TRBV20-1,TRBJ1-2,CSASKLRGRDYGYTF
TRBD2,TRBV4-2,TRBJ2-3,CASSQDRASGSTDTQYF
NA,TRBV20-1,TRBJ1-2,CSAPPGLTYGYTF
TRBD2,TRBV3-1,TRBJ2-7,CASSRGTSGTSAYEQYF
NA,TRBV6-1,TRBJ1-1,CASRPGTSNTEAFF
NA,TRBV10-3,TRBJ2-2,CAHRDPNTGELFF
TRBD1,TRBV20-1,TRBJ1-1,CSARVSTWDRTRNTEAFF
NA,TRBV6-6,TRBJ1-6,CASSSQGSSYNSPLHF
NA,TRBV5-1,TRBJ1-1,CASSLDINTEAFF
NA,TRBV28,TRBJ2-7,CASSSAGDSVYEQYF
NA,TRBV5-1,TRBJ2-7,CASSLAGVGEQYF
NA,TRBV4-2,TRBJ2-3,CASSQGSADTQYF
NA,TRBV5-1,TRBJ2-1,CASSYSSSIPNEQFF
TRBD1,TRBV5-1,TRBJ2-2,CASRDRGPTGELFF
TRBD2,TRBV2,TRBJ2-1,CATTIGTRLYNEQFF
NA,TRBV29-1,TRBJ2-3,CSVELGARRDTQYF
TRBD1,TRBV5-1,TRBJ2-7,CASSLEGQPSYEQYF
TRBD1,TRBV29-1,TRBJ2-2,CSVGQGRKGATGELFF
NA,TRBV6-1,TRBJ2-1,CASRGASGRSYNEQFF
NA,TRBV4-1,TRBJ2-2,CASSQEGGLRELFF
TRBD1,TRBV3-1,TRBJ1-6,CASSQDRGTGVNSPLHF
NA,TRBV3-1,TRBJ2-1,CASSRAGAYNEQFF
NA,TRBV5-6,TRBJ2-1,CASSFPGPSSYNEQFF
TRBD1,TRBV20-1,TRBJ1-1,CSARRQGAGTEAFF
TRBD1,TRBV25-1,TRBJ1-2,CASSVGTGIIDGYTF
NA,TRBV6-1,TRBJ1-4,CASKTEPTTNEKLFF
TRBD2,TRBV11-2,TRBJ2-3,CASSPLAVSTDTQYF
NA,TRBV7-2,TRBJ2-5,CASSLALAGQETQYF
NA,TRBV30,TRBJ2-3,CAWKMLDTQYF
TRBD2,TRBV5-1,TRBJ2-5,CASTYSGKGETQYF
NA,TRBV28,TRBJ2-5,CASRPLVQLETQYF
TRBD1,TRBV20-1,TRBJ1-1,CSARYGTVNTEAFF
NA,TRBV4-2,TRBJ2-5,CASSPGVDSGQETQYF
TRBD1,TRBV12-3/TRBV12-4,TRBJ1-1,CASSLGGTEIFF
TRBD2,TRBV6-1,TRBJ2-7,CASWRREGYEQYF
NA,TRBV3-1,TRBJ1-1,CASSQGGAVEAFF
NA,TRBV4-2,TRBJ2-3,CASSQAADTQYF
NA,TRBV7-9,TRBJ1-2,CASSYSPEYGYTF
NA,TRBV7-9,TRBJ2-3,CASSPGDRLTDTQYF
NA,TRBV30,TRBJ1-1,CAWNPGLQNTEAFF
NA,TRBV10-3,TRBJ2-5,CAISSGRIQETQYF